Here is one TCR beta chain with its context. Its antigen remains unidentified. The CDR3 length is 15 residues. Trimming took 6 bases from V and 1 from J, leaving 16 bases between them. CDR1 is SNHLY and CDR2 is FYNNEI in the germline V gene. The sample originates from a study of post-analysis software for immune sequencing data. Study background: Several disease courses (relapsing-remitting, secondary progressive and progressive-relapsing) of multiple sclerosis were included.

General study results and limits: Patients with multiple sclerosis recorded significantly lower normalized Chao1 diversity than controls, the study found. Patients carried a handful of TRBV segments more frequently than controls did, and TRBV5-6, TRBV5-1 and TRBV20-1 were among them. Co-batched samples clustered tightly together by F measure.

Presence of unique molecular identifiers characterized the TCR beta cDNA libraries. Each CDR3 protein is one row after TCRdb ran MiXCR on the PCR reads. The table records almost 700,000 distinct CDR3 sequences, over 45% of them present only once. The TCR sequence derives from a girl aged 2-9 years with multiple sclerosis. The J gene is TRBJ2-7, the V gene TRBV2, with D hard to call. Sequenced sample: blood. This CDR3 is CASSAWTAESYEQYF. The CDR3 DNA is TGTGCCAGCAGCGCCTGGACCGCTGAATCCTACGAGCAGTACTTC.